This TCR beta chain was documented in a study of shared clonotypes between healthy human individuals. Across the whole study: Donors, aged 18 to 49, were a couple of women and three men.

Sequenced by immunoSEQ multiplex PCR; TCRdb stores in-frame clones only, minus some. The repertoire includes approximately 2.4 million clones, approximately 96% of them detected once, and approximately 0.13% sits in the top ten. Between the trimmed V and J ends, which lost 3 bases and 3 bases, there was a span of 12 bases. Germline V CDR1 and CDR2: MDHEN, SYDVKM. The CDR3 is 15 residues long. The receptor's source is a man aged 18 to 29 in good health. This chain links TRBV28 with TRBJ1-5, with D perhaps matching TRBD1 (5 bases). Specimen: naive CD4+ T cells sorted from blood. Documented subset: CD45RA+ positively selected. CDR3 DNA sequence: TGTGCCAGCAGTTTTAAGGGGAGTTTCAATCAGCCCCAGCATTTT. Amino acid sequence: CASSFKGSFNQPQHF.